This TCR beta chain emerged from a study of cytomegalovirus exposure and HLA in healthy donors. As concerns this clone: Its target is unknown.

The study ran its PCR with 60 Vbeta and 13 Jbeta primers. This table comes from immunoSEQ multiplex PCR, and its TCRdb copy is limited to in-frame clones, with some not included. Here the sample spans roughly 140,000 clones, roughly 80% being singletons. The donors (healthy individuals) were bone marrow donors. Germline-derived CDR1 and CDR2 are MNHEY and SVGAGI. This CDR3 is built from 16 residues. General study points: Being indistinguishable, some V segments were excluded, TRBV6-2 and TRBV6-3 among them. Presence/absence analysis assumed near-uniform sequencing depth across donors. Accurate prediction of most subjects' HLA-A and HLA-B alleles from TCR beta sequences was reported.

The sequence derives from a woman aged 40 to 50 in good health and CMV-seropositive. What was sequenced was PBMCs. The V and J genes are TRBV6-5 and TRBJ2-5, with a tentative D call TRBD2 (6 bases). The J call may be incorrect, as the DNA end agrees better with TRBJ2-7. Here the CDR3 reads CASSYYGAGTTYEQYF. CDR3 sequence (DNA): TGTGCCAGCAGTTACTATGGGGCGGGGACCACCTACGAGCAGTACTTC.